This TCR beta chain was recovered during a study of blood T cell repertoires in COVID-19 (dated by TCRdb to about 2020). In the study overall: Samples covering the acute and convalescent phases of COVID-19 were provided by collaborators in the United States, Italy and Spain. The material from the prospective study consisted of cDNA or gDNA derived from T cells, B-cell-depleted T cells, or PBMCs. Deeply sampled blood TCRbeta repertoires from subjects exposed to, actively infected with, or recovered from COVID-19 were included in the dataset. The repertoires were released in a freely available public database meant as a resource for research on the immune response to SARS-CoV-2. The samples were drawn from the first 160 participants of the ongoing ImmuneRACE study and from 950 to 1,500 subjects provided by 6 global collaborators. The sample metadata nearly always contained a de-identified subject ID, COVID-19 status, age in years and sex. Where available, HLA class I and class II types were taken from metadata supplied by the sample provider and were not determined by assay-based typing.

Overall study outcomes, separate from this receptor: Clinical and demographic metadata were provided uncurated, with the amount varying by source and participant.

About this clone: Which antigen it targets is not known. One base away there is no much larger clone; base qualities are not given.

The V end loses 0 bases and the J end loses 6 bases, and a stretch of 12 bases separates them. From the cysteine through the phenylalanine, the CDR3 covers 14 amino acids. Only CDR3 DNA remains: 42 bases, in frame from the first base. Reading the germline V gene (reference sequence) gives CDR1 SGHNT and CDR2 YYREEE. Participants in the prospective study were aged roughly 18 to 100 years, lived in some 24 United States geographic areas, and enrolled through a virtual design. Cohort assignment in the prospective study relied on participant-reported clinical history from a screening survey and a study questionnaire. Each participant in the prospective study had whole blood, serum and a nasopharyngeal or oropharyngeal swab collected by mobile phlebotomists. Prospective study participants could optionally give additional blood draws and questionnaires over an approximately two-month period. Before DNA extraction, blood samples from the prospective study were shipped at room temperature or frozen.

TCRbeta CDR3 regions were amplified from genomic DNA using the immunoSEQ Assay, a bias-controlled multiplex PCR. Concerning the study's data processing: The number of nucleated cells in each sample was estimated from the amplification of reference gene primers within the assay. To quantify the absolute abundance of each unique TCRbeta CDR3 rearrangement, sequence reads were collapsed and filtered. Productive Simpson clonality was computed per sample as the square root of Simpson's diversity index over productive rearrangements. TCRdb carries this immuneACCESS record with in-frame sequences only. Its versions omit some clonotypes, under half of them owing to an unresolved V gene in the studies checked, with the rest unexplained. From that table come the V and J calls and clone size; the DNA was used to work out D and trimming. The sample contains 200,000 to 250,000 clones, about nine tenths of them found a single time. The top ten hold around 6% of the sample.

The receptor's source is a woman aged 25 to 39 with acute COVID-19. The sequence links TRBV5-4 to TRBJ1-1, with the identity of the D gene unclear. Sequenced input: PBMCs or T cells enriched from blood (not recorded which). CDR3 loop: CASSLGDTLAEAFF. The DNA sequence reads TGTGCCAGCAGCTTGGGAGATACGTTGGCTGAAGCTTTCTTT.